These 22 T cell receptor beta chains share one sample of origin, sequenced in a study of beta chain features in type 1 diabetes. cDNA synthesis used the whole RNA isolate, giving expressed TCRB sequences. Libraries were prepared by immunoSEQ multiplex PCR; TCRdb keeps only in-frame clonotypes and omits some of them. The table includes 850,000 to 900,000 clones, 17% detected once. Sample: naive CD4+ T cells from blood. The receptors derive from a woman between 18 and 29 years old in good health.

This clone was found a few times. The rearrangement joins TRBV11-2 to TRBJ2-2; D gene ambiguous. With 5 bases removed from V and 3 bases from J, the gap between germline ends came to 7 bases. The CDR3 totals 13 residues. Germline V lookup: CDR1 SGHAT, CDR2 FQNNGV. The CDR3 DNA sequence: TGTGCCAGCAGCGCAAGCTACACCGGGGAGCTGTTTTTT. Amino acid sequence: CASSASYTGELFF.

The genes are TRBV6-5 and TRBJ1-2, with D possibly TRBD1 on 5 matching bases. The CDR3 covers 16 residues. V was cut by 0 bases and J by 3 bases, with 14 bases left in between. The germline V gene encodes CDR1 MNHEY and CDR2 SVGAGI. The CDR3 nucleotides read TGTGCCAGCAGTTACTCGTCGGCAGGGAACCACTATGGCTACACCTTC. This translates into CASSYSSAGNHYGYTF.

This clone was detected a few times. This sequence joins TRBV28 and TRBJ2-3, with 14 positions matching TRBD2. V trimming: 4 bases; J trimming: 2 bases; junction bases outside the gene matches: 8. The germline V gene encodes CDR1 MDHEN and CDR2 SYDVKM. This CDR3 region has 18 residues. CDR3 in amino acids: CASSSAGLAGGPTDTQYF. CDR3 in DNA: TGTGCCAGCAGTTCGGCTGGACTAGCGGGAGGACCCACAGATACGCAGTATTTT. Full variable domain (rest looked up from reference TRBV28 and TRBJ2-3): DVKVTQSSRYLVKRTGEKVFLECVQDMDHENMFWYRQDPGLGLRLIYFSYDVKMKEKGDIPEGYSVSREKKERFSLILESASTNQTSMYLCASSSAGLAGGPTDTQYFGPGTRLTVL.

For this clone: Other DNA sequences within the sample encode an identical CDR3. The chain joins TRBV6-5 to TRBJ2-7; TRBD2 aligns across 7 bases. The length of the CDR3 is 15 residues. Germline assignment: CDR1 MNHEY and CDR2 SVGAGI. Trimming cost V 0 bases and J 0 bases; bases outside gene matches: 2. CDR3 DNA: TGTGCCAGCAGTTACTCTGCTAGCGGCTCCTACGAGCAGTACTTC. As protein: CASSYSASGSYEQYF.

This clone was observed a few times. The chain employs TRBV29-1 and TRBJ2-5, with 7 bases identical to TRBD1. The CDR3 loop spans 17 amino acids. J lost 3 bases, V lost 5 bases, and 18 bases had no gene match. Germline V gives CDR1 SQVTM, CDR2 ANQGSEA. For the CDR3, the DNA is TGCAGCGTTTCCAGACAGGGCCCCTATAACGTAAAAGAGACCCAGTACTTC. Translation: CSVSRQGPYNVKETQYF.

This clone was detected a few times. The chain uses TRBV11-2 and TRBJ2-7; the match to TRBD2 covers 9 bases. Unmatched junction bases numbered 8, after V lost 5 bases and J lost 0 bases. The CDR3 length is 16 residues. Germline CDR1 and CDR2: SGHAT and FQNNGV. The CDR3 nucleotides read TGTGCCAGCAGCCGAGGGGGTAGCGGGAGCTCCTACGAGCAGTACTTC. As protein: CASSRGGSGSSYEQYF.

The chain couples TRBV9 to TRBJ2-2; D perhaps matches TRBD2 (7 bases). V was pared by 4 bases and J by 4 bases, with 11 bases between. The CDR3 contains 14 residues. The germline V gene encodes CDR1 SGDLS and CDR2 YYNGEE. CDR3 sequence: CASSRAGATGELFF. The CDR3 nucleotides are TGTGCCAGCAGCCGGGCGGGGGCCACCGGGGAGCTGTTTTTT.

This clone was seen more than once but under ten times. The chain is built from TRBV4-1 and TRBJ1-4; D unresolved. V was cut by 1 base and J by 14 bases, with 11 bases left in between. This CDR3 comprises 12 residues. Germline CDR1 reads MGHRA; CDR2 reads YSYEKL. The CDR3 coding sequence is TGCGCCAGCAGCCAAGGTACTTCCCATCTGTTTTTT. This sequence encodes CASSQGTSHLFF.

V and J are TRBV11-2 and TRBJ2-5, with D perhaps matching TRBD1 (6 bases). This CDR3 contains 13 residues. CDR1 SGHAT and CDR2 FQNNGV come from the germline V gene. Trimming took off 5 bases at V and 2 bases at J, with 9 bases between the two ends. CDR3 sequence reads: CASSPTGQETQYF. CDR3 sequence (DNA): TGTGCCAGCAGCCCTACAGGGCAAGAGACCCAGTACTTC.

The CDR3 sequence: CASSPLLDSPLHF. For the CDR3, the DNA is TGTGCCAGCAGCCCTCTATTGGATTCACCCCTCCACTTT. The chain links TRBV7-9 to TRBJ1-6; no firm D call. The germline gives CDR1 SEHNR, CDR2 FQNEAQ (reference sequence). V was pared by 5 bases and J by 8 bases, with 10 bases between. The CDR3 extends over 13 amino acids.

Turning to this clone: Other DNA sequences within the sample encode an identical CDR3. The CDR3 nucleotides read TGTGCCAGCAGCACTAGCGGGAGCAATGAGCAGTTCTTC. This codes for CASSTSGSNEQFF. The V gene is TRBV5-4, the J gene TRBJ2-1; 11 nucleotides line up with TRBD2. From germline, CDR1 is SGHNT and CDR2 YYREEE (reference sequence). The CDR3 has 13 amino acids. With V trimmed by 4 bases and J by 6 bases, 0 bases remained unmatched.

The chain links TRBV11-2 to TRBJ2-1; D gene uncertain. Germline CDR1 reads SGHAT; CDR2 reads FQNNGV. Trimming removed 6 bases at V and 8 bases at J, with 14 bases between. This CDR3 has 13 amino acids. This chain's CDR3 is CASSLSGMDEQFF. Here the CDR3 DNA reads TGTGCCAGCAGTTTAAGTGGGATGGATGAGCAGTTCTTC.

A few counts support this clone. The CDR3 sequence is CASSQDRTWTSITGELFF. The CDR3 DNA reads as TGTGCCAGCAGCCAAGATCGTACATGGACTAGCATCACCGGGGAGCTGTTTTTT. The chain uses TRBV4-2 and TRBJ2-2; 8 bases match TRBD2. The V gene end was trimmed by 0 bases and the J gene end by 4 bases; junction bases not matched to a gene: 10. The germline gives CDR1 LGHNA, CDR2 YNFKEQ. This CDR3 is built from 18 residues.

This clone was detected a few times. The chain employs TRBV2 and TRBJ2-7, with TRBD2 matching over 8 bases. The CDR3 is made up of 15 amino acids. The V and J ends lost 7 bases and 0 bases, in that order; junction bases with no gene match: 8. CDR1 and CDR2 (germline): SNHLY, FYNNEI. CDR3 protein: CASTYTTSGSYEQYF. CDR3 bases: TGTGCCAGCACCTACACCACTAGCGGCTCCTACGAGCAGTACTTC.

This clone was seen only a few times. The chain joins TRBV4-3 to TRBJ2-3; TRBD1 is a possible D gene (6 bases). This CDR3 spans 17 amino acids. Germline V gives CDR1 LGHNA, CDR2 YSLEER. Trimming removed 0 bases from V and 4 bases from J, with 17 bases in between. The CDR3 DNA is TGCGCCAGCAGCCAAGATGCCCGGACAGACGAAGCAGATACGCAGTATTTT. Its translation: CASSQDARTDEADTQYF.

The chain links TRBV11-1 to TRBJ2-7; perhaps TRBD2 as D (5 bases). Trimming took off 1 base at V and 11 bases at J, with 12 bases between the two ends. Per germline, CDR1 SGHAT and CDR2 FQDESV (reference sequence). The CDR3 runs to 12 residues. The CDR3 region is CASSLGESREYF. The CDR3 coding sequence is TGTGCCAGCAGCTTAGGGGAGTCCAGAGAGTACTTC. Full variable domain (missing parts from reference TRBV11-1 and TRBJ2-7): EAEVAQSPRYKITEKSQAVAFWCDPISGHATLYWYRQILGQGPELLVQFQDESVVDDSQLPKDRFSAERLKGVDSTLKIQPAELGDSAMYLCASSLGESREYFGPGTRLTVT.

V gene TRBV6-5 combines with J gene TRBJ2-3; TRBD2 agrees at 9 bases. The CDR3 runs to 13 residues. Germline lookup yields CDR1 MNHEY and CDR2 SVGAGI. J was trimmed by 5 bases and V by 6 bases; bases with no gene match: 3. The CDR3 nucleotides read TGTGCCAGCAGCCAACTAGCGGGAGATACGCAGTATTTT. Protein: CASSQLAGDTQYF.

A note on this clone: This same CDR3 is encoded by further DNA sequences in the sample. V is TRBV9 and J is TRBJ2-2; no definite D call. This CDR3 is 13 amino acids long. Germline V lookup: CDR1 SGDLS, CDR2 YYNGEE. Trimming took off 0 bases at V and 4 bases at J, with 4 bases between the two ends. CDR3 coding DNA: TGTGCCAGCAGCGTAGTTGGCACCGGGGAGCTGTTTTTT. It translates to CASSVVGTGELFF.

This clone was observed a handful of times. The V gene is TRBV25-1, the J gene TRBJ2-5, with a tentative D call TRBD1 (6 bases). V was clipped by 5 bases and J by 4 bases, with 17 bases between them. CDR3 length: 15 residues. Per germline, CDR1 MGHDK and CDR2 SYGVNS. In nucleotides, the CDR3 is TGTGCCAGCAGTACCCAGACAGGACGATCAGAGACCCAGTACTTC. Translated: CASSTQTGRSETQYF.

This sequence joins TRBV19 and TRBJ2-7; maybe TRBD2 (5 bases). Germline CDR1 is LNHDA and CDR2 is SQIVND (reference sequence). The V gene lost 4 bases and the J gene lost 0 bases, with 13 bases spanning the gap. The CDR3 is 15 residues long. The DNA of the CDR3 is TGTGCCAGTAGTAAGGACTCCGTTATCTCCTACGAGCAGTACTTC. It codes for CASSKDSVISYEQYF.

V and J are TRBV19 and TRBJ1-1; 9 bases line up with TRBD1. Losses at the gene ends were 5 bases for V and 5 bases for J; bases not matched to a gene: 9. This CDR3 has 15 residues. Germline V lookup: CDR1 LNHDA, CDR2 SQIVND (reference sequence). CDR3 sequence (DNA): TGTGCCAGTAGTCCCACAGGGGGCGCGTGGACTGAAGCTTTCTTT. Its protein product is CASSPTGGAWTEAFF. Drawing the rest from reference TRBV19 and TRBJ1-1, the complete variable domain is DGGITQSPKYLFRKEGQNVTLSCEQNLNHDAMYWYRQDPGQGLRLIYYSQIVNDFQKGDIAEGYSVSREKKESFPLTVTSAQKNPTAFYLCASSPTGGAWTEAFFGQGTRLTVV.

The rearrangement links TRBV19 to TRBJ2-1, with 11 bases fitting TRBD1. In germline, CDR1 is LNHDA, CDR2 SQIVND (reference sequence). This CDR3 has 15 amino acids. V gave up 6 bases and J gave up 3 bases; unmatched junction bases: 4. The CDR3: CASSPGTGGYNEQFF. Written as DNA, the CDR3 is TGTGCCAGTAGCCCCGGGACAGGGGGCTACAATGAGCAGTTCTTC. Using reference TRBV19 and TRBJ2-1 for the parts outside the CDR3, the full variable domain is DGGITQSPKYLFRKEGQNVTLSCEQNLNHDAMYWYRQDPGQGLRLIYYSQIVNDFQKGDIAEGYSVSREKKESFPLTVTSAQKNPTAFYLCASSPGTGGYNEQFFGPGTRLTVL.